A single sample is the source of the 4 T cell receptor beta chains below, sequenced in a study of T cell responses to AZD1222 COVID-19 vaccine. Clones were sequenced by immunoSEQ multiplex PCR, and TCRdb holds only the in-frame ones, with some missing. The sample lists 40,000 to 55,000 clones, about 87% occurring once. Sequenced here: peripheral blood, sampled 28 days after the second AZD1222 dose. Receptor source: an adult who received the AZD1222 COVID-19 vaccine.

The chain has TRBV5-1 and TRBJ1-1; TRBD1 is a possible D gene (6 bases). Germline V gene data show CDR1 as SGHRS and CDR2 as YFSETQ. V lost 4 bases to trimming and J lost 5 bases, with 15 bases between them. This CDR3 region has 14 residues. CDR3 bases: TGCGCCAGCAGCCTAAGGGGGGGTGAGACTGAAGCTTTCTTT. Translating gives CASSLRGGETEAFF.

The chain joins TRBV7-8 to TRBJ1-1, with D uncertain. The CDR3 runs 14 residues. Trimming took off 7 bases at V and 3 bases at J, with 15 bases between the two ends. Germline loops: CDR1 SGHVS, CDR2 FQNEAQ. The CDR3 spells CASNRWDGDTEAFF. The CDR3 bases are TGTGCCAGCAATCGTTGGGATGGGGACACTGAAGCTTTCTTT.

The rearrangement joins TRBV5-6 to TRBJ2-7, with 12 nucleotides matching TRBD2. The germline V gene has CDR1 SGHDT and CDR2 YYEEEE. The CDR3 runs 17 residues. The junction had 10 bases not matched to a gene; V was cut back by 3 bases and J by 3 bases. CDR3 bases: TGTGCCAGCAGCTCTCGACGGACTAGCGGGAAGTTCTACGAGCAGTACTTC. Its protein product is CASSSRRTSGKFYEQYF.

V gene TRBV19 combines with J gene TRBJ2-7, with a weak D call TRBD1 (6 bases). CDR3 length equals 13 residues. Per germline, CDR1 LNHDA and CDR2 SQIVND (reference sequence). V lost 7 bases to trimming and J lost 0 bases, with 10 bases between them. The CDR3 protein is CASTRGNSYEQYF. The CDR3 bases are TGTGCCAGTACCAGGGGCAACTCCTACGAGCAGTACTTC.